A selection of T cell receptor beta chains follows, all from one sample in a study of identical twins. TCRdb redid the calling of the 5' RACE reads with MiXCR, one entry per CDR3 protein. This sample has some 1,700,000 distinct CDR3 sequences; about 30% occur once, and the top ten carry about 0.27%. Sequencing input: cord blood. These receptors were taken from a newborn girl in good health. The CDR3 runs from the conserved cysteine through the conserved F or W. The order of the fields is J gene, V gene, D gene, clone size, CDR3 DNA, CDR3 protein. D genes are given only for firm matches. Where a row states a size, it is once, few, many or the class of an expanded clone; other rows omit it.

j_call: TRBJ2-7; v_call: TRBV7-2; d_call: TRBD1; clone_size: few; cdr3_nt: TGTGCCAGCAGCCCCGCCGGACAGGTGGAGTACGAGCAGTACTTC; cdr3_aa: CASSPAGQVEYEQYF
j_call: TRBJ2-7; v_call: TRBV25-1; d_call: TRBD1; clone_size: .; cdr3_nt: TGTGCCAGTAGCCCTCCGGGACAGTTATACGAGCAGTACTTC; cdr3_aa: CASSPPGQLYEQYF
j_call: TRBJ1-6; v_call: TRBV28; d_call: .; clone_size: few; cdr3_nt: TGTGCCAGCAGTTTAGGACCAAGCACCTATAATTCACCCCTCCACTTT; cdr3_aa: CASSLGPSTYNSPLHF
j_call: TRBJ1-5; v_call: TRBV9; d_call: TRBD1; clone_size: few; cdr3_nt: TGTGCCAGCAGCCTTTCGGACAGGCGCAATCAGCCCCAGCATTTT; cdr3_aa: CASSLSDRRNQPQHF
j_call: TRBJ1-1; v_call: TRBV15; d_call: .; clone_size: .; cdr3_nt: TGTGCCACGAACAGGGACCTGACCACTGAAGCTTTCTTT; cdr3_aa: CATNRDLTTEAFF
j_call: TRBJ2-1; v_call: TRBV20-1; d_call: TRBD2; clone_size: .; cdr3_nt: TGCAGTGCCCGATCGGTAGCGGGTCTAACTTATAGCTCCTACAATGAGCAGTTCTTC; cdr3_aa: CSARSVAGLTYSSYNEQFF
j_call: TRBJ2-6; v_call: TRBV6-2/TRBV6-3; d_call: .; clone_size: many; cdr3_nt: TGTGCCAGCAGTCAAACGTGGGGAGGGGCCAACGTCCTGACTTTC; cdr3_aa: CASSQTWGGANVLTF
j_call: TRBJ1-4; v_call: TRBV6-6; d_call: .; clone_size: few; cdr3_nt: TGTGCCAGCAGTTACCCCTATGAAAAACTGTTTTTT; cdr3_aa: CASSYPYEKLFF
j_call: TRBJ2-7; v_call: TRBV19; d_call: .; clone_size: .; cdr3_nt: TGTGCCAGTAGTATGGACCGATCCTACGAGCAGTACTTC; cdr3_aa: CASSMDRSYEQYF
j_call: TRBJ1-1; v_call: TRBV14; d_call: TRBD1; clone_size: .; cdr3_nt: TGTGCCAGCACGTACAGGGGGGGAATCGGTGGTTTCTTT; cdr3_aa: CASTYRGGIGGFF
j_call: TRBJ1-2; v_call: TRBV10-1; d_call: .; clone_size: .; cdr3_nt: TGCGCCAGCAGGGTTCGTCAGAACTATGGCTACACCTTC; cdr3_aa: CASRVRQNYGYTF
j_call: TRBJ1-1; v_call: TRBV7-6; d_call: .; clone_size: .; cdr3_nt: TGTGCCAGCAGCTTTTCGCCCAGGGAGAACACTGAAGCTTTCTTT; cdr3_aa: CASSFSPRENTEAFF
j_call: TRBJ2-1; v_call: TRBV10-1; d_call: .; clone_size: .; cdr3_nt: TGCGCCAGCAGGTTTAGACAGGTGTGGTGCTCCTACAATGAGCAGTTCTTC; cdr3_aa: CASRFRQVWCSYNEQFF
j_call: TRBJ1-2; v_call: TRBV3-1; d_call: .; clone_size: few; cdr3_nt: TGTGCCAGCAGCCAAGGAGACAGCTTGAGGGGCTACACCTTC; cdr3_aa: CASSQGDSLRGYTF
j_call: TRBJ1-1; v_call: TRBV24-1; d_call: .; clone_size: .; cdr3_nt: TGTGCCACCAGTGATTTGGGAGAGGAGGAAATCACTGAAGCTTTCTTT; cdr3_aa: CATSDLGEEEITEAFF
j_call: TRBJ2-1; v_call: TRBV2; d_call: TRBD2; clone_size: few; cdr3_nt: TGTGCCAGCACCGCGGGGAGGGAGGTGACCCAGTTCTTC; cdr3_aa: CASTAGREVTQFF
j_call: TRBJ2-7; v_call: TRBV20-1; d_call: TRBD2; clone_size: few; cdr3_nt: TGCAGTGCTAGAGATAGCGGGGGGGCCCCCTACGAGCAGTACTTC; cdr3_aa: CSARDSGGAPYEQYF
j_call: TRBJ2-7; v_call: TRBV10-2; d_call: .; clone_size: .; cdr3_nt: TGCGCCAACAGTGAATACAGTTCCTACGAGCAGTACTTC; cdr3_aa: CANSEYSSYEQYF
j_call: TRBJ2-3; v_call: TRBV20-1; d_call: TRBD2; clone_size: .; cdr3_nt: TGCAGTGCTAGAGATGAATTGGCTAGCGGGGTCACAGATACGCAGTATTTT; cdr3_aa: CSARDELASGVTDTQYF
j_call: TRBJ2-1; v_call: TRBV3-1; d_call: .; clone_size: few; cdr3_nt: TGTGCCAGCAGCCAAATCTTGTCGGGGGCGTATGAGCAGTTCTTC; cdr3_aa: CASSQILSGAYEQFF
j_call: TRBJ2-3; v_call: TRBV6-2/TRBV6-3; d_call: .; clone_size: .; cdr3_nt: TGTGCCAGCAGTATGAGCGGCTCAGATACGCAGTATTTT; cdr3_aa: CASSMSGSDTQYF
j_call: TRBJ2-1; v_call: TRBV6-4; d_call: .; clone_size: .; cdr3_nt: TGTGCCAGCAGTGACTTGGGTAGAAGCAAGACTGAGCAGTTCTTC; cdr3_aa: CASSDLGRSKTEQFF
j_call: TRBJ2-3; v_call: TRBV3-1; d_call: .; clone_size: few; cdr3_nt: TGTGCCAGCAGCCAAGGGGATAGGGACTGGGTGGGGATGGCAGATACGCAGTATTTT; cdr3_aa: CASSQGDRDWVGMADTQYF
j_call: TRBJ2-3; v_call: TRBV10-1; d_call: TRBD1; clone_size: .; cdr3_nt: TGCGCCAGCAGTGAGATAAGGGGGCATACAGATACGCAGTATTTT; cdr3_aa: CASSEIRGHTDTQYF
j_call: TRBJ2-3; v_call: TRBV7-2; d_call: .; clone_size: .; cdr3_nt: TGTGCCAGCAGCCCAGGAAGTTGGGATACGCAGTATTTT; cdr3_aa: CASSPGSWDTQYF